The rows below give T cell receptor beta chains drawn from one sample of a study of control samples from healthy donors and cancer patients. Sequencing used immunoSEQ multiplex PCR; TCRdb keeps in-frame clones, though not all of them. The sample lists roughly 130,000 clones, about 95% occurring once. Sequencing was performed on blood. All receptors come from a man aged 25 to 40 in good health. Each CDR3 is given with its conserved first and last residue. The D gene is left open where the match is weak. Rows give clone size only sometimes, using once, few, many, or a class for an expanded clone.

.,TRBV5-1,TRBJ1-6,.,TGCGCCAGCAGCCCAGCAGGGAATTCACCCCTCCACTTT,CASSPAGNSPLHF
.,TRBV5-5,TRBJ1-2,.,TGTGCCAGCAGCCCCTTCATGAGAGGGACACGAACTGAAAATAACTATGGCTACACCTTC,CASSPFMRGTRTENNYGYTF
.,TRBV10-2,TRBJ2-5,.,TGCGCCAGCAGGAGGGGTGTAGGAGAGACCCAGTACTTC,CASRRGVGETQYF
TRBD1,TRBV2,TRBJ1-1,.,TGTGCCAGCAGGAAACAGGGGAGGGACACTGAAGCTTTCTTT,CASRKQGRDTEAFF
.,TRBV15,TRBJ1-6,.,TGTGCCACCAGCAGAGATGGAGGGAATTCACCCCTCCACTTT,CATSRDGGNSPLHF
.,TRBV19,TRBJ1-4,.,TGTGCCAGTAGTATGTGGGGGGGAACTAATGAAAAACTGTTTTTT,CASSMWGGTNEKLFF
TRBD2,TRBV15,TRBJ2-7,.,TGTGCCACCAGCAGAGATAACCGGGGGGGCCCCTACGAGCAGTACTTC,CATSRDNRGGPYEQYF
.,TRBV7-9,TRBJ2-7,.,TGTGCCAGCAGCACATCCCGTTGGGTGGACGAGCAGTACTTC,CASSTSRWVDEQYF
.,TRBV19,TRBJ1-3,.,TGTGCCAGTAGTACCTGGGACCGCAACTCTGGAAACACCATATATTTT,CASSTWDRNSGNTIYF
TRBD1,TRBV27,TRBJ2-3,.,TGTGCCAGCAGCCGACCCGGACAGGTCACAGATACGCAGTATTTT,CASSRPGQVTDTQYF
TRBD1,TRBV3-1/TRBV3-2,TRBJ1-1,.,TGTGCCAGCAGCGCCCGCGACAGGGTGAACACTGAAGCTTTCTTT,CASSARDRVNTEAFF
.,TRBV7-9,TRBJ1-5,.,TGTGCCAGCAGCTTTGGAGGGCAGCCCCAGCATTTT,CASSFGGQPQHF
.,TRBV7-2,TRBJ1-3,.,TGTGCCAGCAGCTTGGGCGACACCATATATTTT,CASSLGDTIYF
.,TRBV7-8,TRBJ1-4,.,TGTGCCAGCAGCTTCCTACTGGCGGGCGATGAAAAACTGTTTTTT,CASSFLLAGDEKLFF
.,TRBV7-2,TRBJ2-2,once,TGTGCCAGCAGCTTATTAGGGGGTAATACCGGGGAGCTGTTTTTT,CASSLLGGNTGELFF
.,TRBV28,TRBJ1-4,.,TGTGCCAGCAGTTTAGGTTGGAGTGAAAAACTGTTTTTT,CASSLGWSEKLFF